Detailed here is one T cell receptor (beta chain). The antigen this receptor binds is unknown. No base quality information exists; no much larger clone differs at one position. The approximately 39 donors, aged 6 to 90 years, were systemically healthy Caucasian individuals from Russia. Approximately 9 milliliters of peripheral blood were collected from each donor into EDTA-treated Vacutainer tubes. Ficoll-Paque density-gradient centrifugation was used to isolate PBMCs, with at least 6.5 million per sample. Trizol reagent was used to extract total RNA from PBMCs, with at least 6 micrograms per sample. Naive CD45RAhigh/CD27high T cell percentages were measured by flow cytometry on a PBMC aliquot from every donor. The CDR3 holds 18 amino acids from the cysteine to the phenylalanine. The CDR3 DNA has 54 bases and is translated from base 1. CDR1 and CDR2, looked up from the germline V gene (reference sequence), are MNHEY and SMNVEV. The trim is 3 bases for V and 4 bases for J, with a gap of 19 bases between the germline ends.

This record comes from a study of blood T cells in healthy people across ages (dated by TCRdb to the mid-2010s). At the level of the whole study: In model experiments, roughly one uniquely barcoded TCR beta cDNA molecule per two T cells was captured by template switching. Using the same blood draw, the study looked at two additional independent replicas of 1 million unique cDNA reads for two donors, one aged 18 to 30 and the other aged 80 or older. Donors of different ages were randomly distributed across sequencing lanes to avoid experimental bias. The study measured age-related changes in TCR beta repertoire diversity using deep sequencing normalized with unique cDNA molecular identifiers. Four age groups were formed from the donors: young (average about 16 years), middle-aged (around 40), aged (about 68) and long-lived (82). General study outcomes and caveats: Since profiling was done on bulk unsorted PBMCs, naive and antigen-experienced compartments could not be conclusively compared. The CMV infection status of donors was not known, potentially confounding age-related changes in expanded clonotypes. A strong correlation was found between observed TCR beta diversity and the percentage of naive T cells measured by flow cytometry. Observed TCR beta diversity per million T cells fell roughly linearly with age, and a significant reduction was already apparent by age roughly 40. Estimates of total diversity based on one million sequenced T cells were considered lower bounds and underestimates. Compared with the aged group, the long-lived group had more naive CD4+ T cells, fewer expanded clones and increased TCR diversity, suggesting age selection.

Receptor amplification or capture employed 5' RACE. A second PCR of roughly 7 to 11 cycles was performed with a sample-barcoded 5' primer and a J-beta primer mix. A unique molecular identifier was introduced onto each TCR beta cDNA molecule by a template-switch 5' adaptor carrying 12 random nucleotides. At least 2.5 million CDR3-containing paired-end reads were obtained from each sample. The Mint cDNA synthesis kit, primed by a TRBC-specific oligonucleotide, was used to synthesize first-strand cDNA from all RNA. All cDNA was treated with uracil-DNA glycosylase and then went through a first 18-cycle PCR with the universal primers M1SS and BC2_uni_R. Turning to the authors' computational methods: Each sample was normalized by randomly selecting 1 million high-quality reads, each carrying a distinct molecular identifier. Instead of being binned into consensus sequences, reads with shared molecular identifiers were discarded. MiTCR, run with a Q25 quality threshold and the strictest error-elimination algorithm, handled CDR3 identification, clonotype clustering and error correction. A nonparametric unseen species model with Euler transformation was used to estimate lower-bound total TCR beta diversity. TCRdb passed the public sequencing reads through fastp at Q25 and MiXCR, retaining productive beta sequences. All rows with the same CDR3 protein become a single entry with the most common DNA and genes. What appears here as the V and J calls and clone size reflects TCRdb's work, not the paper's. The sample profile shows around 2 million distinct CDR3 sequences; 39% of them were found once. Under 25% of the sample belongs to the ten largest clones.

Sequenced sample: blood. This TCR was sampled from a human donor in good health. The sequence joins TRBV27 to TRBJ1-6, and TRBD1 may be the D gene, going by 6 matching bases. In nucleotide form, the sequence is TGTGCCAGCAGTTTGCGAGGCTCTGGGGGGCTTTATAATTCACCCCTCCACTTT. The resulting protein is CASSLRGSGGLYNSPLHF.